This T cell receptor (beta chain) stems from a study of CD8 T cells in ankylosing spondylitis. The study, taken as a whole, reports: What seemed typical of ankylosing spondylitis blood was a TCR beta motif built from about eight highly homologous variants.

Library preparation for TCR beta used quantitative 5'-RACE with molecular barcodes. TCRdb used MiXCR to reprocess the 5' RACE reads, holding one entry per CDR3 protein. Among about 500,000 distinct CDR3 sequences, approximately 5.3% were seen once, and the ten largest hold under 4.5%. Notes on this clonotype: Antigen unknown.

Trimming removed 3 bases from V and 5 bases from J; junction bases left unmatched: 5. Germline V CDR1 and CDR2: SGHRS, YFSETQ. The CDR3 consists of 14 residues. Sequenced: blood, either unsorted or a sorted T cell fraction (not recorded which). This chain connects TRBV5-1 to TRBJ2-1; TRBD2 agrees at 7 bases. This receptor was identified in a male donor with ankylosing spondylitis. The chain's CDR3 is CASSSEGGHNEQFF. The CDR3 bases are TGCGCCAGCAGCTCCGAGGGAGGGCACAATGAGCAGTTCTTC.